The entry below gives a single T cell receptor beta chain sequence along with its context. The antigen is undetermined. The data derive from a study of shared clonotypes between healthy human individuals. Findings and caveats of the study: Only blood was sampled; tissue repertoires likely differ.

The investigators split CD4+ cells into a CD45RA+ naive subset and a CD45RA-negative memory subset. Original processing notes: ImmunoSEQ only sent back junction sequences with no quality scores, so filtering was done differently. The method was immunoSEQ multiplex PCR; TCRdb's version includes in-frame clones alone and lacks a portion of them. V and J calls and clone size are copied from that table; D and trimming were computed from the DNA. Counted here are hundreds of thousands of clones, more than 95% occurring once; the ten biggest clones make up about 0.06%. The CDR3 totals 15 residues. The chain links TRBV21-1 to TRBJ2-3; TRBD1 is taken as the D call from the table, unchecked against the DNA. TRBV21-1 constitutes a pseudogene. This receptor was identified in a young woman in good health. The sample was naive CD4+ T cells sorted from blood. The subset denotes: CD45RA+ positively selected. This CDR3 is CASSREDSCTDTQYF. The CDR3, as DNA: TGTGCCAGCAGCAGAGAGGACAGCTGCACAGATACGCAGTATTTT.